This T cell receptor beta chain stems from a study of CD8 T cells in Susac syndrome. Random hexamers were used to reverse transcribe an amount of about 0.45 to 1 ug RNA. The TCR beta CDR3 was amplified by immunoSEQ multiplex PCR across 54 Vbeta, 13 Jbeta. TCRdb redid the calling of the immunoSEQ multiplex PCR reads with MiXCR, one entry per CDR3 protein. This table has some 260,000 distinct CDR3 sequences, roughly 85% appearing once. TEMRA cells were enriched by FACS, and CD4+ and CD8+ T cells were negatively isolated. This clonotype was counted between two and nine times. Its antigen is unidentified. Study-level findings and limits: By the study's own acknowledgment, its TCR sequencing and HLA analysis included relatively few individuals.

The CDR3 totals 12 residues. Between the trimmed V and J ends, which lost 5 bases and 3 bases, there was a span of 8 bases. Germline V gene lookup returns CDR1 MGHDK and CDR2 SYGVNS. The chain employs TRBV25-1 and TRBJ2-7, with D maybe TRBD2 (5 bases). Sequencing was performed on CD8+ T cells from PBMCs. This clonotype was sampled from a human donor with multiple sclerosis. CDR3 residues: CASSPRVYEQYF. The DNA for the CDR3 is TGTGCCAGCAGTCCGCGGGTCTACGAGCAGTACTTC.